Listed here are 5 T cell receptor beta chains from one sample, sequenced in a study of T cell responses to AZD1222 COVID-19 vaccine. Method: immunoSEQ multiplex PCR; TCRdb's copy keeps in-frame clones and lacks some. Of over 90,000 clones listed, about nine tenths were seen once; the top ten hold 4% to 5.5%. Specimen: peripheral blood, collected on day 0 of AZD1222 vaccination. These receptors were obtained from an adult in good health.

This clone was seen a handful of times. The V gene is TRBV6-5, the J gene TRBJ2-2; D remains unclear. The CDR3 contains 14 residues. V dropped 0 bases and J dropped 5 bases, with 7 bases sitting between them. Germline V CDR1 and CDR2: MNHEY, SVGAGI. In DNA, the CDR3 is TGTGCCAGCAGTTACTCGAGAGGAACCGGGGAGCTGTTTTTT. Its protein is CASSYSRGTGELFF.

In its sample, this clone was seen a few times. This rearrangement joins TRBV2 to TRBJ2-7; possibly TRBD1 for D (5 bases). Trimming removed 0 bases from V and 7 bases from J, with 16 bases in between. The CDR3 runs to 15 residues. CDR1 SNHLY and CDR2 FYNNEI come from the germline V gene. The CDR3 region is CASSEALLWGGEQYF. Written as DNA, the CDR3 is TGTGCCAGCAGTGAAGCGCTTCTATGGGGCGGTGAGCAGTACTTC. The full variable domain, in which reference TRBV2 and TRBJ2-7 provide the parts outside the CDR3, is EPEVTQTPSHQVTQMGQEVILRCVPISNHLYFYWYRQILGQKVEFLVSFYNNEISEKSEIFDDQFSVERPDGSNFTLKIRSTKLEDSAMYFCASSEALLWGGEQYFGPGTRLTVT.

The V and J genes are TRBV9 and TRBJ1-2, with D tentatively TRBD1 (5 bases). CDR1 and CDR2 (germline): SGDLS, YYNGEE. The CDR3 runs to 11 residues. V was pared by 4 bases and J by 12 bases, with 13 bases between. The CDR3 DNA reads as TGTGCCAGCAGCTCAGAAGAGGGGAACACCTTC. Amino acids: CASSSEEGNTF.

This chain links TRBV19 with TRBJ1-4; D perhaps matches TRBD1 (6 bases). V was pared by 5 bases and J by 0 bases, with 13 bases between. Germline V gives CDR1 LNHDA, CDR2 SQIVND (reference sequence). The CDR3 is 16 amino acids. This chain's CDR3 is CASSSPRGPTNEKLFF. CDR3 nucleotide sequence: TGTGCCAGTAGTTCACCCAGGGGACCAACTAATGAAAAACTGTTTTTT.

The genes are TRBV2 and TRBJ2-5, with 8 bases aligning to TRBD2. V shed 3 bases and J 5 bases; nucleotides not matched to a gene: 17. This CDR3 comprises 18 residues. CDR1 is SNHLY and CDR2 is FYNNEI in the germline V gene. CDR3 coding DNA: TGTGCCAGCAGTGAGTCCGTCCTAGCGGGCCCCCCAGGGGAGACCCAGTACTTC. It codes for CASSESVLAGPPGETQYF.